This T cell receptor (beta chain) was retrieved from a study of blood T cell repertoires in COVID-19 (dated by TCRdb to about 2020). For context, the study as a whole: Samples from collaborators originated in the United States, Italy and Spain and spanned both the acute and convalescent phases of COVID-19. The prospective study material was composed of cDNA or gDNA derived from T cells, B-cell-depleted T cells, or PBMCs. The dataset comprised deeply sampled blood TCRbeta repertoires from subjects exposed to, actively infected with, or recovered from COVID-19. The repertoires were released in a freely available public database meant as a resource for research on the immune response to SARS-CoV-2. The samples were drawn from two sources: the first 160 participants of the ongoing ImmuneRACE study, and 1,000 to 1,500 subjects contributed by 6 global collaborators. Sample metadata almost always included a de-identified subject ID, COVID-19 status, age in years and sex. HLA class I and class II types, where available, came from metadata supplied by the sample provider rather than from assay-based typing. Study-wide findings and limitations: The amount of clinical and demographic metadata varied by source and participant and was provided uncurated.

Participants in the prospective study were enrolled through a virtual design, were aged about 18 to 90 years, and lived in 24 United States geographic areas. To assign participants to cohorts, the prospective study relied on clinical history that participants themselves reported in a screening survey and a study questionnaire. Recovered participants in ImmuneRACE Cohort 3 were defined by two consecutive negative NP/OP PCR tests, clearance by a healthcare professional, or resolution of symptoms. In the prospective study, mobile phlebotomists collected whole blood, serum and a nasopharyngeal or oropharyngeal swab from each participant. Additional blood draws and questionnaires over a roughly two-month period could optionally be provided by prospective study participants. Before DNA extraction, blood samples from the prospective study were shipped at room temperature or frozen. About this clone itself: It has no known antigen specificity. One base away there is no much larger clone; base qualities are not given.

The CDR1 and CDR2 encoded by the germline V gene are SNHLY and FYNNEI. Between the V and J ends, shortened by 10 bases and 0 bases respectively, the junction contains 13 bases. The CDR3 starts with the cysteine, ends with the phenylalanine, and has 14 residues. The CDR3 DNA has 42 bases and is translated from base 1. TCRbeta CDR3 regions were amplified from genomic DNA by means of the immunoSEQ Assay, a bias-controlled multiplex PCR. The authors' analysis ran thus. Within the assay, amplification of reference gene primers was used to estimate how many nucleated cells each sample contained. Sequence reads were collapsed and filtered to measure the absolute abundance of every unique TCRbeta CDR3 rearrangement. Productive Simpson clonality was computed per sample as the square root of Simpson's diversity index over productive rearrangements. TCRdb took over this immuneACCESS table, retaining in-frame rearrangements with V and J assigned. Such tables are incomplete; in checked studies, under half of the missing clones stem from an unresolved V gene, and the remainder is unexplained. V, J and clone size are those of that table, while D and trimming were read from the DNA. In all, the sample holds under 300,000 clones, and 80% to 90% of those were seen once. In total, the top ten clones hold under 2.5% of the sample.

The sequence links TRBV2 to TRBJ2-1; the D gene is perhaps TRBD2, from 6 matching bases. The clonotype originates from a woman aged 50 to 65 who had recovered from COVID-19. Sequences were obtained from PBMCs or T cells enriched from blood (not recorded which). The DNA is as follows: TGTGCCACCCGGAGGGCGAGCTCCTACAATGAGCAGTTCTTC. The encoded protein is CATRRASSYNEQFF.